These T cell receptor beta chains were read from a single sample in a study of T cells in Graves' hyperthyroidism and ophthalmopathy. TCRdb re-called the multiplex PCR reads with MiXCR, one entry per CDR3 protein. Of under 650,000 distinct CDR3 sequences detected, about 17% appear once; the ten largest clones hold 3.8%. Sequenced material: blood. Source of these receptors: a woman between 25 and 40 years old with Graves' hyperthyroidism. CDR3s include the opening cysteine and the closing phenylalanine or tryptophan. Fields, in order: V gene, J gene, D gene, clone size, CDR3 DNA, CDR3 protein. D genes are given only for firm matches. A clone size is listed for some rows: how often the clone was seen (once, few, many), or a class if it is expanded.

TRBV5-1	TRBJ2-1	TRBD2	.	TGCGCCAGCACCCTGGTGGCGGGGGTCTCCTCCTACAATGAGCAGTTCTTC	CASTLVAGVSSYNEQFF
TRBV5-6	TRBJ2-7	.	few	TGTGCCAGCAGAACGGGGAGTACCTACGAGCAGTACTTC	CASRTGSTYEQYF
TRBV12-3/TRBV12-4	TRBJ1-6	.	few	TGTGCCAGCAGGCCGACAGTTAATTCACCCCTCCACTTT	CASRPTVNSPLHF
TRBV19	TRBJ2-5	TRBD2	few	TGTGCCAGTAGTATGAGTCTAGCGGGAGGGCCCCGGGAGACCCAGTACTTC	CASSMSLAGGPRETQYF
TRBV28	TRBJ1-5	TRBD1	many	TGTGCCAGCGGGACAGGGGGCTCTTATAGCAATCAGCCCCAGCATTTT	CASGTGGSYSNQPQHF
TRBV9	TRBJ2-5	.	few	TGTGCCAGCAGCGTAGGTCAGACCCAAGAGACCCAGTACTTC	CASSVGQTQETQYF
TRBV28	TRBJ1-2	TRBD1	many	TGTGCCAGCAGTTTGACAGGGTACTATGGCTACACCTTC	CASSLTGYYGYTF
TRBV2	TRBJ1-2	TRBD1	many	TGTGCCAGCAGTGAAGCTCAGGACAGGACCCGTGGCTACACCTTC	CASSEAQDRTRGYTF
TRBV5-6	TRBJ2-2	.	.	TGTGCCAGCAGCTTGGGAGGGCCTGTGAGCACCGGGGAGCTGTTTTTT	CASSLGGPVSTGELFF
TRBV13	TRBJ1-2	.	.	TGTGCCAGCAGCTTAGGAGTCTATGGCTACGCCTTC	CASSLGVYGYAF
TRBV7-2	TRBJ1-5	.	many	TGTGCCAGCAGCTTAGTCGGGACGGGCAATCAGCCCCAGCATTTT	CASSLVGTGNQPQHF
TRBV28	TRBJ1-6	.	.	TGTGCCAGCAGTTTCGGCTATATACCAGGGGCATCCCATAATTCACCCCTCCACTTT	CASSFGYIPGASHNSPLHF
TRBV7-8	TRBJ2-6	.	few	TGTGCCAGCAGCTTATTTGGGATTAGCTCTGGGGCCAACGTCCTGACTTTC	CASSLFGISSGANVLTF
TRBV12-3/TRBV12-4	TRBJ2-1	TRBD2	many	TGTGCCAGCAGCGATGGACTAGCGGAAACCTCCTACAATGAGCAGTTCTTC	CASSDGLAETSYNEQFF
TRBV27	TRBJ2-7	.	few	TGTGCCAGCCGACAGCTTGCCGGGTACGAGCGGTACTTC	CASRQLAGYERYF
TRBV11-2	TRBJ2-5	TRBD1	many	TGTGCCAGCAGCTGGGGACAGGGAGAGGGGACCCAGTACTTC	CASSWGQGEGTQYF
TRBV6-2/TRBV6-3	TRBJ2-5	TRBD1	many	TGTGCCAGCAGGGCCTACAGGGGGCGGGAGACCCAGTACTTC	CASRAYRGRETQYF
TRBV27	TRBJ2-1	.	many	TGTGCCAGCAGTTTCCGGGCCTGGCAGGGAGGAGTCAATGAGCAGTTCTTC	CASSFRAWQGGVNEQFF
TRBV2	TRBJ2-7	.	many	TGTGCCAGCAGTGATGAGTACGGGTACGAGCAGTACTTC	CASSDEYGYEQYF
TRBV5-1	TRBJ2-1	TRBD1	.	TGCGCCAGCAGCTTTGACAGGGGGCACAACAATGAGCAGTTCTTC	CASSFDRGHNNEQFF
TRBV7-2	TRBJ2-5	.	few	TGTGCCAGCAGCTTAATTAGCGGACCAACCGAGACCCAGTACTTC	CASSLISGPTETQYF
TRBV24-1	TRBJ1-2	TRBD1	many	TGTGCCACCAGTGATGCCCCGGGACAGGGGGACTATGGCTACACCTTC	CATSDAPGQGDYGYTF
TRBV9	TRBJ1-2	TRBD1	.	TGTGCCAGCAGCGTAGTGGGGACAGGAACCTTCTATGGCTACACCTTC	CASSVVGTGTFYGYTF
TRBV28	TRBJ2-7	TRBD1	many	TGTGCCAGCAACGACAGGGGGTTGTCCTACGAGCAGTACTTC	CASNDRGLSYEQYF
TRBV20-1	TRBJ1-1	.	few	TGCAGTGCTAGCGGGGGGTTTGAGACTGAAGCTTTCTTT	CSASGGFETEAFF
TRBV5-1	TRBJ2-3	.	few	TGCGCCAGCAGCTTGGTGGGCGGGATTCGTCCAGATACGCAGTATTTT	CASSLVGGIRPDTQYF
TRBV5-1	TRBJ2-7	TRBD2	once	TGCGCCAGCAGCTTGACTAGCGGGAAGGACGAGCAGTACTTC	CASSLTSGKDEQYF
TRBV2	TRBJ1-1	.	few	TGTACCAGCAGTGGACGGATGCTGAACACTGAAGCTTTCTTT	CTSSGRMLNTEAFF
TRBV7-2	TRBJ2-7	.	.	TGTGCCAGCACAGCAGGGTCCGGCTACGAGCAGTACTTC	CASTAGSGYEQYF
TRBV10-3	TRBJ1-2	.	many	TGTGCCATCAGATTGGACAGCCACTATGGCTACACCTTC	CAIRLDSHYGYTF
TRBV30	TRBJ2-7	.	many	TGTGCCTGGAGCGTCATCCTCGAGCAGTACTTC	CAWSVILEQYF
TRBV13	TRBJ2-1	.	few	TGTGCCAGCAGCCCAGGCCTTCGCGATGAGCAGTTCTTC	CASSPGLRDEQFF